What follows are 4 T cell receptor beta chains derived from one specimen sequenced in a study of regulatory T cells in long-lasting Graves disease. Time point defined: persistent/refractory GD, antithyroid drugs over 5 years with positive TRAb. Construction of the TCR library relied on RNA isolated from PBMCs. With iRepertoire HTBI primers and Arm-PCR of CDR3 regions, TCR beta libraries were built. TCRdb fed the multiplex PCR reads into MiXCR, producing one record per CDR3 protein. This sample has 420,000 or so distinct CDR3 sequences, with roughly a quarter found just once. The material was peripheral blood mononuclear cells (PBMCs), obtained when the disease was refractory, from a patient treated with antithyroid drugs. The receptors derive from a female donor with Graves disease.

This clonotype appeared a few times. CDR3 DNA: TGTGCCAGCAGCCAAGATCTTGGGGCCGGGGAGCTGTTTTTT. This codes for CASSQDLGAGELFF. J is TRBJ2-2 and V is TRBV3-1; D ambiguous. Germline loops: CDR1 LGHDT, CDR2 YNNKEL (reference sequence). The CDR3 is 14 amino acids. The V and J ends lost 0 bases and 6 bases respectively, with 8 bases between them.

This clonotype showed up just a few times. The chain uses TRBV12-5 and TRBJ2-5, with a possible D match to TRBD2 (6 bases). Germline V lookup: CDR1 LGHNT, CDR2 FRNRAP. V lost 7 bases and J 5 bases, leaving 17 bases between the germline ends. The length of the CDR3 is 14 residues. CDR3 DNA: TGTGCTAGTGCCTCGGGGGTCCCGAGGGAGACCCAGTACTTC. The encoded protein is CASASGVPRETQYF.

This clonotype was counted a few times. This chain connects TRBV6-1 to TRBJ1-5; 7 positions match TRBD1. The CDR3 consists of 14 residues. Germline trimming cut 5 bases from V and 6 bases from J; bases unmatched to any gene: 7. In germline, CDR1 is MNHNS, CDR2 SASEGT. The CDR3 loop reads CASSKQGLGQPQHF. CDR3 nucleotide sequence: TGTGCCAGCAGTAAACAGGGGCTCGGTCAGCCCCAGCATTTT.

This clonotype has a handful of counts. This chain connects TRBV19 to TRBJ2-2; 10 nucleotides align to TRBD1. CDR3 length: 17 residues. CDR1 and CDR2 (germline): LNHDA, SQIVND (reference sequence). V was clipped by 1 base and J by 0 bases; unmatched bases: 2. The CDR3 DNA is TGTGCCAGTAGTATAGGAGGGACAGGGGCGAACACCGGGGAGCTGTTTTTT. Amino acids: CASSIGGTGANTGELFF.